Below are 5 T cell receptor beta chains sequenced from a single sample in a study of blood T cell repertoires in COVID-19. Clones were read by immunoSEQ multiplex PCR, and TCRdb kept only the in-frame ones, dropping some. Among fewer than 250,000 clones, about 76% were seen once, and the ten largest hold 8.5% to 10%. The specimen sequenced was PBMCs or T cells enriched from blood (not recorded which). The receptors originated from a woman aged 45-65 years with acute COVID-19.

The rearrangement joins TRBV5-1 to TRBJ1-2; D is possibly TRBD1 (5 bases). Germline V gene sequence: CDR1 SGHRS, CDR2 YFSETQ. V was clipped by 4 bases and J by 4 bases, with 14 bases between them. The CDR3 covers 14 residues. The CDR3 DNA sequence: TGCGCCAGCAGCCCCGTTGGAACAGGCTATGGCTACACCTTC. It translates to CASSPVGTGYGYTF. The complete variable domain, with remaining parts taken from reference TRBV5-1 and TRBJ1-2, reads KAGVTQTPRYLIKTRGQQVTLSCSPISGHRSVSWYQQTPGQGLQFLFEYFSETQRNKGNFPGRFSGRQFSNSRSEMNVSTLELGDSALYLCASSPVGTGYGYTFGSGTRLTVV.

The V and J genes are TRBV12-5 and TRBJ1-1; D might be TRBD1 (5 bases). Looked up from germline, CDR1 is LGHNT and CDR2 is FRNRAP. This CDR3 is 14 amino acids long. Trimming shortened V by 1 base and J by 6 bases, and 12 bases separated the two germline ends. DNA of the CDR3: TGTGCTAGTGGTTTGGGGGGTCCGGGGGCTGAAGCTTTCTTT. This encodes CASGLGGPGAEAFF.

The rearrangement joins TRBV4-3 to TRBJ1-1, with a possible D match to TRBD1 (5 bases). The V end was cut by 1 base, the J end by 5 bases, with 8 bases between. This CDR3 comprises 13 residues. Germline V CDR1 and CDR2: LGHNA, YSLEER. The CDR3 loop is CASSQVRVTEAFF. DNA of the CDR3: TGCGCCAGCAGCCAAGTCAGGGTTACTGAAGCTTTCTTT.

The chain employs TRBV10-2 and TRBJ2-7, with 8 bases fitting TRBD2. The ends lost 2 bases at V and 6 bases at J; junction bases unmatched: 18. The germline gives CDR1 WSHSY, CDR2 SAAADI. CDR3 length equals 18 residues. The CDR3 loop is CASSENTRREGRIFEQYF. The DNA of the CDR3 is TGCGCCAGCAGTGAGAATACCCGTCGGGAGGGTCGAATATTCGAGCAGTACTTC.

The CDR3 DNA reads TGTGCCAGCAGCTCCTCCGGGTCGAGCTATGGCTACACCTTC. Amino acids: CASSSSGSSYGYTF. J is TRBJ1-2 and V is TRBV7-6; D is unclear. The V end lost 4 bases, the J end lost 4 bases, and 13 bases lay between the germline ends. The CDR3 length is 14 residues. The V gene's germline CDR1 is SGHVS and CDR2 FNYEAQ.